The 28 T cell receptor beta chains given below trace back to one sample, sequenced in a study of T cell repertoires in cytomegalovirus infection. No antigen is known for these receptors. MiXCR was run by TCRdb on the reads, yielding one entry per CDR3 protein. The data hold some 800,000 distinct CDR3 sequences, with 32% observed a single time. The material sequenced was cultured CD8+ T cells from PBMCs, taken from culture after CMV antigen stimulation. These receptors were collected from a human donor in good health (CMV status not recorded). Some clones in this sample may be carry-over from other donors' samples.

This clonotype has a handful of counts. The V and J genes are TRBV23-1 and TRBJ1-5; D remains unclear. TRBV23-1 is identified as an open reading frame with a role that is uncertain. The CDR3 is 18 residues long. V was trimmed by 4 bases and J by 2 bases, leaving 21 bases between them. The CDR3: CASSPKSPTPHGNQPQHF. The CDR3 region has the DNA TGCGCCAGCAGTCCGAAGTCGCCGACACCACATGGCAATCAGCCCCAGCATTTT.

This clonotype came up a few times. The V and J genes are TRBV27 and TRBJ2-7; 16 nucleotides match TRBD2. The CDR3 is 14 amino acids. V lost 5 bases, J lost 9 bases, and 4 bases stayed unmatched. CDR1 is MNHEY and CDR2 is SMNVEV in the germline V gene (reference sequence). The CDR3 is CASSPGLAGGMQYV. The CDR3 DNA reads TGTGCCAGCAGTCCGGGACTAGCGGGGGGGATGCAGTACGTC.

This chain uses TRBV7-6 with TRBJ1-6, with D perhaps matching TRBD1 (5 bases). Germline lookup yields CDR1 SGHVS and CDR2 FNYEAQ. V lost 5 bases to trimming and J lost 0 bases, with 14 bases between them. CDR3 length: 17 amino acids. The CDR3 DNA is TGTGCCAGCAGCCAAGGGACCGCGAGCTCCTATAATTCACCCCTCCACTTT. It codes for CASSQGTASSYNSPLHF.

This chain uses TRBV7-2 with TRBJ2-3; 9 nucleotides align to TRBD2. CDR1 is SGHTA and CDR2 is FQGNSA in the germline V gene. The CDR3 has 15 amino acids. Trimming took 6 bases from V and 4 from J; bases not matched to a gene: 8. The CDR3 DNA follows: TGTGCCAGCAGTAAAGCGGGGGGATACCCAGATACGCAGTATTTT. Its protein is CASSKAGGYPDTQYF. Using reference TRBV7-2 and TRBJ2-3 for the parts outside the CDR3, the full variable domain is GAGVSQSPSNKVTEKGKDVELRCDPISGHTALYWYRQSLGQGLEFLIYFQGNSAPDKSGLPSDRFSAERTGGSVSTLTIQRTQQEDSAVYLCASSKAGGYPDTQYFGPGTRLTVL.

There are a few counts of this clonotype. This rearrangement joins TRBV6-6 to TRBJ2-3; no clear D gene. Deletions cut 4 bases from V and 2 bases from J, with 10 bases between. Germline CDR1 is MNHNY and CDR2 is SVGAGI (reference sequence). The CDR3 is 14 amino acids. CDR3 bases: TGTGCCAGCAGTTTACGACCAGCCACAGATACGCAGTATTTT. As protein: CASSLRPATDTQYF.

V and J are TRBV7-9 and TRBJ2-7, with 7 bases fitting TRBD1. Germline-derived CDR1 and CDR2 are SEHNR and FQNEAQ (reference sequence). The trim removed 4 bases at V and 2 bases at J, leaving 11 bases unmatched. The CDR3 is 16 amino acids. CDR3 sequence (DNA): TGTGCCAGCAGCTCGCAACCCCGGGACAGCCCCTACGAGCAGTACGTC. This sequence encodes CASSSQPRDSPYEQYV.

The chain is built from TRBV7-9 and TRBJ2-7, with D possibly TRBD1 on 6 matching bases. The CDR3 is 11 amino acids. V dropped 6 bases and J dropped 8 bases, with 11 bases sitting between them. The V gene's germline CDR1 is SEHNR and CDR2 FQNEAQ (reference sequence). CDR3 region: CASSQQGQQYF. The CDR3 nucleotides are TGTGCCAGCAGTCAACAGGGCCAGCAGTACTTC.

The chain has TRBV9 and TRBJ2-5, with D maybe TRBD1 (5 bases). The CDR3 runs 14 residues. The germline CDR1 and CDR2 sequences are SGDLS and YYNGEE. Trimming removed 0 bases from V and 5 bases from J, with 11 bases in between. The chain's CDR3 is CASSVGGPLETQYF. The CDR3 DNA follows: TGTGCCAGCAGCGTAGGGGGCCCGTTGGAGACCCAGTACTTC.

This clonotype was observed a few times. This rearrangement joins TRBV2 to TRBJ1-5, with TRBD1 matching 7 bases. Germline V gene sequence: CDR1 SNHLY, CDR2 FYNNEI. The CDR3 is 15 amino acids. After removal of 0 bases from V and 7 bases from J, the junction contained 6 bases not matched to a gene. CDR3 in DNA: TGTGCCAGCAGTGAAGCAGGGGGCGATGGACAGCCCCAGCATTTT. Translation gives CASSEAGGDGQPQHF. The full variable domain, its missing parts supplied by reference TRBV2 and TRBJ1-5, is EPEVTQTPSHQVTQMGQEVILRCVPISNHLYFYWYRQILGQKVEFLVSFYNNEISEKSEIFDDQFSVERPDGSNFTLKIRSTKLEDSAMYFCASSEAGGDGQPQHFGDGTRLSIL.

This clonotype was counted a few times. The CDR3 spells CASRLAGSLQETQYF. The DNA of the CDR3 is TGTGCCAGCAGATTAGCGGGGAGCCTCCAAGAGACCCAGTACTTC. The chain couples TRBV27 to TRBJ2-5; the match to TRBD2 covers 8 bases. This CDR3 has 15 residues. Per germline, CDR1 MNHEY and CDR2 SMNVEV (reference sequence). The V segment lost 6 bases and the J segment 1 base; nucleotides outside the gene matches: 7.

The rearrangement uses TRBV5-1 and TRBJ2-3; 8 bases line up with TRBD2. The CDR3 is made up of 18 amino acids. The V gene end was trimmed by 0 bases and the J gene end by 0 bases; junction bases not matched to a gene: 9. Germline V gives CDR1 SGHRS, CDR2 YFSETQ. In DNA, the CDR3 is TGCGCCAGCAGCTTGGCCAAGCGGGGGCCTGGAAGCACAGATACGCAGTATTTT. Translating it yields CASSLAKRGPGSTDTQYF.

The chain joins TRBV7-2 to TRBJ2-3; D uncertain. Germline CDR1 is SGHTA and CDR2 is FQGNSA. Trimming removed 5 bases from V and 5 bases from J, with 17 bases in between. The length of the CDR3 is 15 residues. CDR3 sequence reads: CASSVHTRLGDTQYF. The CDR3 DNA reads TGTGCCAGCAGCGTACATACTCGACTGGGAGATACGCAGTATTTT.

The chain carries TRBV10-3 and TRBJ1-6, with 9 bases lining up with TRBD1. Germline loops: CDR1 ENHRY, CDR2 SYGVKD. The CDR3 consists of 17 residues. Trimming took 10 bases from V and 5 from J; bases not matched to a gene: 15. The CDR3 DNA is TGTGCCACCCAGCCGGGACAGGGTATCTGGGATAATTCACCCCTCCACTTT. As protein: CATQPGQGIWDNSPLHF.

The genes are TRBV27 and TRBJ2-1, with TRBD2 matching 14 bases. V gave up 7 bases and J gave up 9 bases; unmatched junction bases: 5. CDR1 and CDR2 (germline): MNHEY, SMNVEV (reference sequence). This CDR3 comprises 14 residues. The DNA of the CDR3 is TGTGCCAGCAAGACTAGCGGGGGGGCCTTTGAGCAGTTCTTC. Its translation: CASKTSGGAFEQFF.

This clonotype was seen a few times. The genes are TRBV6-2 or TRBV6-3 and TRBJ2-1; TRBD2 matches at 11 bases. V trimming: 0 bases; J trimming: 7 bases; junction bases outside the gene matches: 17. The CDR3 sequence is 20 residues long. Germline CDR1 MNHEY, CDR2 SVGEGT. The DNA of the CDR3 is TGTGCCAGCAGTTACTCGGAAATTAGGTTAGCGGGGGGGCGATTGAATGAGCAGTTCTTC. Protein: CASSYSEIRLAGGRLNEQFF.

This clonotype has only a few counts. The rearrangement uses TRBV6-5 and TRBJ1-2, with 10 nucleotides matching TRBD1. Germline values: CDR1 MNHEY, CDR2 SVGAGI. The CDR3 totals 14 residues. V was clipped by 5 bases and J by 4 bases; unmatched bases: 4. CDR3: CASSKTGGGYGYTF. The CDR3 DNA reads TGTGCCAGCAGTAAGACAGGGGGCGGCTATGGCTACACCTTC.

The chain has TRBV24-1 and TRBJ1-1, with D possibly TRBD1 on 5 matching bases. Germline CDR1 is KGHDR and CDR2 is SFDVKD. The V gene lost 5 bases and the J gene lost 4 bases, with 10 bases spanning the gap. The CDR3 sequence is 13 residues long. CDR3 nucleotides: TGTGCCACCAGTGCTGCCGGGGCCACTGAAGCTTTCTTT. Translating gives CATSAAGATEAFF.

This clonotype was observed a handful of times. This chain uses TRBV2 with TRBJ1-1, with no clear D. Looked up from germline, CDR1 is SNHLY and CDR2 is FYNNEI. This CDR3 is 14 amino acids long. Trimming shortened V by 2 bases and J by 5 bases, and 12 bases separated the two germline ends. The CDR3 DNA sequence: TGTGCCAGCAGTGAATTGGCAGCCGAAACTGAAGCTTTCTTT. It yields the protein CASSELAAETEAFF.

The CDR3 reads CASSQHSGSNQPQHF. CDR3 nucleotides: TGCGCCAGCAGCCAACACTCGGGTAGCAATCAGCCCCAGCATTTT. The chain couples TRBV4-1 to TRBJ1-5; D is undetermined. CDR3 size: 15 residues. Trimming left V 2 bases short and J 0 bases short, with 8 bases between. The germline gives CDR1 MGHRA, CDR2 YSYEKL.

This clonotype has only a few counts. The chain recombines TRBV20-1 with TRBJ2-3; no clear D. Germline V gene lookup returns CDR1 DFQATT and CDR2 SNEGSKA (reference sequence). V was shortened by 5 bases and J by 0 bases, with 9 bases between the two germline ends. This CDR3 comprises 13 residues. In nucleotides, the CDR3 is TGCAGTGCTCCCCGGACCAGCACAGATACGCAGTATTTT. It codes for CSAPRTSTDTQYF.

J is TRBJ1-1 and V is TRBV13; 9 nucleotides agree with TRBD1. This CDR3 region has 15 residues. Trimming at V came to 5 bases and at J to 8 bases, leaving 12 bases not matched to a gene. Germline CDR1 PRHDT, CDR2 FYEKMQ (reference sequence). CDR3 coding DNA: TGTGCCAGCAGCCTGGGGGGATTCGGGACAGGGGAAGCTTTCTTT. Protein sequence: CASSLGGFGTGEAFF.

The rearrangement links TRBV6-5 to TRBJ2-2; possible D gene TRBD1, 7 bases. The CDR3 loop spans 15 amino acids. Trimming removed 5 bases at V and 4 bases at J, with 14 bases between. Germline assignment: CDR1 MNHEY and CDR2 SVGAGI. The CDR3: CASSGGYRGTGELFF. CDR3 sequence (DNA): TGTGCCAGCAGTGGGGGGTACAGGGGCACCGGGGAGCTGTTTTTT.

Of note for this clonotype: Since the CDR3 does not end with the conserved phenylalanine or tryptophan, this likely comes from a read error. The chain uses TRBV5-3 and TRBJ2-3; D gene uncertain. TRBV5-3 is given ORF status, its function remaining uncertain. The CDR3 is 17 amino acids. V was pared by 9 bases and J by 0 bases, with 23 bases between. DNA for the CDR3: TGTGCCAACAGATCGACGGCCTGGGCCTCTAGCACAGATACGCAGTATTCT. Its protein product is CANRSTAWASSTDTQYS.

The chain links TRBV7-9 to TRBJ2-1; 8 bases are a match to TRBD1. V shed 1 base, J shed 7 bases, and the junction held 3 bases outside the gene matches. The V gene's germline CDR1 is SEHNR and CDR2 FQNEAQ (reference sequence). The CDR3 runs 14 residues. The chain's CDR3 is CASSLGGQANEQFF. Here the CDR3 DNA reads TGTGCCAGCAGCTTAGGGGGACAGGCAAATGAGCAGTTCTTC.

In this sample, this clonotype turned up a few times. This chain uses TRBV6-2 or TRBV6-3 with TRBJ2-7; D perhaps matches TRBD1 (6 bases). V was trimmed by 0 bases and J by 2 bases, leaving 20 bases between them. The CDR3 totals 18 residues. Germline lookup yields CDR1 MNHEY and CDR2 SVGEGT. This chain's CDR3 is CASSYSNPAGTSTYEQYF. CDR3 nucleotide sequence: TGTGCCAGCAGTTACTCTAATCCGGCCGGGACATCGACCTACGAGCAGTACTTC.

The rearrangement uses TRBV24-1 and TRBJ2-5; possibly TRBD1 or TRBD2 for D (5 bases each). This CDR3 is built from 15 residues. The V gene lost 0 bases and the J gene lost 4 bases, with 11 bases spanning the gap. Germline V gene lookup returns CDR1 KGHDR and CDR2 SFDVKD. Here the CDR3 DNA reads TGTGCCACCAGTGATTTGGGGGGTACGGGAGAGACCCAGTACTTC. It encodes CATSDLGGTGETQYF.

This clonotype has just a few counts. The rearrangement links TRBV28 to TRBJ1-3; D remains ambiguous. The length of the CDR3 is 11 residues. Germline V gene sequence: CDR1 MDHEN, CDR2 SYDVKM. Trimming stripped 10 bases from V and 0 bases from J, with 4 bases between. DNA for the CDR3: TGTGCCACCTCCTCTGGAAACACCATATATTTT. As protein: CATSSGNTIYF.

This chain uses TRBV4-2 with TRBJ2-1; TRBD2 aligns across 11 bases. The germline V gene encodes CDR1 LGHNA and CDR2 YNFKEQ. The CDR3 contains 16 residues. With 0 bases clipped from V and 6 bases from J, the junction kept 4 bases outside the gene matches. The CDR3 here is CASSQDRLAGGNEQFF. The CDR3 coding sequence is TGTGCCAGCAGCCAAGATAGGCTAGCGGGGGGCAATGAGCAGTTCTTC.